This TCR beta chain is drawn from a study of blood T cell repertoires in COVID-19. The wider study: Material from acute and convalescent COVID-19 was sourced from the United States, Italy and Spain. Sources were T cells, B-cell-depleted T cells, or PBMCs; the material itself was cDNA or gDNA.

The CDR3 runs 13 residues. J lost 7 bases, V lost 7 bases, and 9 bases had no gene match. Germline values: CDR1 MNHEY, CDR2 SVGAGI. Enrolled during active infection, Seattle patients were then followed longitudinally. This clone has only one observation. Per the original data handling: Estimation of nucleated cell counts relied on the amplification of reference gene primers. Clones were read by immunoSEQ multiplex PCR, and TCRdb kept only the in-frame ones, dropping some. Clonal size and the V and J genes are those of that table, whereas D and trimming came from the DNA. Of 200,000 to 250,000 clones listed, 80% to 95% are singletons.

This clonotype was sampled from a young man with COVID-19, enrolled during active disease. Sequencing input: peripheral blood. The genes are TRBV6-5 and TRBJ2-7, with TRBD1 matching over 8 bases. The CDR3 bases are TGTGCCAGCAAGACAGGGGAGGACAGGGAGCAGTACTTC. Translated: CASKTGEDREQYF.